A selection of T cell receptor beta chains follows, all from one sample in a study of blood T cell repertoires in COVID-19. Generated by immunoSEQ multiplex PCR, the TCRdb table keeps only in-frame clones and is missing some. The sample has hundreds of thousands of clones, 85% to 90% seen once. Sample: PBMCs or T cells enriched from blood (not recorded which). The receptor source for this set is a man aged 18 to 29 who had recovered from COVID-19. Both conserved end residues are part of each CDR3. D genes are given only for firm matches. Size is omitted from some rows. Given values are once, few, many or a class for expanded clones.

cdr3_length	v_call	clone_size	j_call	d_call	cdr3_aa	cdr3_nt
15	TRBV28	-	TRBJ1-2	-	CASSLKGRAYYGYTF	TGTGCCAGCAGTTTAAAGGGCAGGGCATACTATGGCTACACCTTC
12	TRBV3-1/TRBV3-2	-	TRBJ2-1	-	CASSLSRNEQFF	TGTGCCAGCAGCCTCTCGAGAAATGAGCAGTTCTTC
14	TRBV18	-	TRBJ2-2	-	CASSRGKNTGELFF	TGTGCCAGCTCCCGGGGAAAGAACACCGGGGAGCTGTTTTTT
13	TRBV7-6	-	TRBJ1-5	-	CASSFGGNQPQHF	TGTGCCAGCAGTTTCGGGGGAAATCAGCCCCAGCATTTT
13	TRBV12-3/TRBV12-4	-	TRBJ1-2	-	CASSLGRDDGYTF	TGTGCCAGCAGCCTCGGGAGGGATGATGGCTACACCTTC
16	TRBV19	-	TRBJ2-2	TRBD2	CASKTGGRLLTGELFF	TGTGCCAGTAAAACGGGGGGGCGGTTACTAACCGGGGAGCTGTTTTTT
18	TRBV12-5	-	TRBJ1-5	-	CASGLEGRGRRGSQPQHF	TGTGCTAGTGGTTTGGAAGGGCGGGGGCGTCGGGGGAGTCAGCCCCAGCATTTT
15	TRBV7-3	-	TRBJ2-2	-	CASSLGALSTGELFF	TGTGCCAGCAGCTTAGGAGCCTTAAGTACCGGGGAGCTGTTTTTT
13	TRBV7-9	once	TRBJ2-5	TRBD1	CASSLAPGGTQYF	TGTGCCAGCAGCTTAGCCCCAGGGGGGACCCAGTACTTC
14	TRBV28	-	TRBJ1-5	-	CASSLYQTGQPQHF	TGTGCCAGCAGTTTATACCAAACAGGTCAGCCCCAGCATTTT
16	TRBV4-2	-	TRBJ2-4	TRBD1	CASSQDGTGGKNIQYF	TGTGCCAGCAGCCAAGATGGGACAGGGGGCAAAAACATTCAGTACTTC
16	TRBV18	-	TRBJ2-3	TRBD1	CASSPIATGLADTQYF	TGTGCCAGCTCACCAATAGCGACAGGGCTGGCAGATACGCAGTATTTT
17	TRBV4-2	-	TRBJ2-1	TRBD2	CASSQGQTSGGLNEQFF	TGTGCCAGCAGCCAAGGACAGACTAGCGGGGGCCTCAATGAGCAGTTCTTC
13	TRBV19	once	TRBJ1-2	TRBD1	CATSKTGDYGYTF	TGTGCCACCTCGAAAACAGGGGACTATGGCTACACCTTC
15	TRBV9	-	TRBJ1-2	-	CASSSLGQVGYGYTF	TGTGCCAGCAGCTCACTAGGGCAGGTGGGCTATGGCTACACCTTC
16	TRBV6-6	-	TRBJ1-1	TRBD1	CASSYLRQGGNTEAFF	TGTGCCAGCAGTTACCTTCGACAGGGCGGGAACACTGAAGCTTTCTTT